A single sample is the source of the 14 T cell receptor beta chains below, sequenced in a study of vaccination effects on CD4 cells after COVID-19. TCRdb keeps only in-frame clones here, not all; method: immunoSEQ multiplex PCR. The data contain roughly 56,000 clones, around 73% of them singletons. These receptors are not linked to any known antigen. Sequencing followed a ViraFEST assay step that expanded antigen-specific CD4+ T cells with viral peptide pools. Scientists isolated CD4+ T cells after a roughly 10-day culture period ended. The cohort was immunized with two doses of either the BNT162b2 or mRNA-1273 vaccine. The sequenced sample was CD4+ T cells from PBMCs cultured with HCoV-229E spike peptides, obtained after COVID-19 vaccination. The receptor set was obtained from a human donor who received a COVID-19 vaccine.

The CDR3 DNA sequence: TGTGCCAGCAGTGACAGCCCGGGACAGTCCTCTAGCTATGGCTACACCTTC. It encodes CASSDSPGQSSSYGYTF. The chain joins TRBV6-1 to TRBJ1-2; 7 bases are a match to TRBD1. The V gene end was trimmed by 3 bases and the J gene end by 4 bases; junction bases not matched to a gene: 14. The V gene's germline CDR1 is MNHNS and CDR2 SASEGT. This CDR3 spans 17 amino acids.

J is TRBJ2-2 and V is TRBV7-3; possibly TRBD1 for D (6 bases). Germline V gene lookup returns CDR1 SGHTA and CDR2 FQGTGA. V lost 3 bases and J lost 6, with 14 bases in between. The CDR3 contains 15 residues. This chain's CDR3 is CASSLVDRPAGELFF. The DNA for the CDR3 is TGTGCCAGCAGCTTGGTCGACAGGCCCGCCGGGGAGCTGTTTTTT.

The chain uses TRBV19 and TRBJ1-2, with no clear D. The V and J ends lost 6 bases and 1 base respectively, with 9 bases between them. This CDR3 contains 13 residues. CDR1 is LNHDA, CDR2 SQIVND, per germline (reference sequence). CDR3 residues: CASRIPGNYGYTF. The CDR3, as DNA: TGTGCCAGTAGAATTCCGGGTAACTATGGCTACACCTTC.

The genes are TRBV15 and TRBJ2-7, with D perhaps TRBD2 (6 bases). Trimming stripped 1 base from V and 1 base from J, with 11 bases between. This CDR3 contains 15 residues. Germline lookup yields CDR1 LNHNV and CDR2 YYDKDF (reference sequence). As DNA, the CDR3 is TGTGCCACCAGCAGAGGAGGAGGGCAGTCCTACGAGCAGTACGTC. Translation: CATSRGGGQSYEQYV.

This rearrangement joins TRBV6-6 to TRBJ2-6, with unresolved D. The CDR3 runs to 15 residues. Germline V gene lookup returns CDR1 MNHNY and CDR2 SVGAGI (reference sequence). V lost 6 bases to trimming and J lost 0 bases, with 9 bases between them. The CDR3 region is CASSHGASGANVLTF. CDR3 nucleotides: TGTGCCAGCAGCCACGGAGCCTCTGGGGCCAACGTCCTGACTTTC.

The chain employs TRBV28 and TRBJ1-2; D is ambiguous. There are 16 residues in the CDR3. The ends were cut back, 3 bases at V and 5 bases at J, with 19 bases in the middle. Germline values: CDR1 MDHEN, CDR2 SYDVKM. The CDR3 loop reads CASSFSVQKYGYGYTF. In DNA, the CDR3 is TGTGCCAGCAGTTTTTCCGTTCAGAAATACGGATATGGCTACACCTTC.

The chain uses TRBV5-8 and TRBJ1-1; a weak D match, TRBD1 (5 bases). V was clipped by 6 bases and J by 10 bases, with 10 bases between them. The CDR3 is 10 amino acids. Germline CDR1 reads SGHTS; CDR2 reads YDEGEE. Here the CDR3 DNA reads TGTGCCAGCACCCGAGGGGCAGCTTTCTTT. This codes for CASTRGAAFF.

The rearrangement joins TRBV24-1 to TRBJ2-1, with TRBD1 matching over 8 bases. Germline CDR1 and CDR2: KGHDR and SFDVKD. The CDR3 totals 18 residues. V lost 4 bases, J lost 5 bases, and 15 bases stayed unmatched. The CDR3 spells CATSDPNRGQGYHNEQFF. The CDR3 DNA follows: TGTGCCACCAGTGACCCCAACCGAGGACAGGGATATCACAATGAGCAGTTCTTC.

The chain is built from TRBV6-2 or TRBV6-3 and TRBJ1-2; the D is unclear. Trimming took 0 bases from V and 3 from J, leaving 14 bases between them. The CDR3 loop spans 16 amino acids. The germline CDR1 and CDR2 sequences are MNHEY and SVGEGT. The CDR3 sequence: CASSYSLASSHYGYTF. The CDR3 DNA reads as TGTGCCAGCAGTTACTCTTTAGCGAGCAGTCACTATGGCTACACCTTC.

V gene TRBV29-1 combines with J gene TRBJ2-5, with 8 bases aligning to TRBD1. Germline V lookup: CDR1 SQVTM, CDR2 ANQGSEA. This CDR3 has 14 residues. The trim removed 4 bases at V and 1 base at J, leaving 5 bases unmatched. CDR3 DNA: TGCAGCGTTGGCGACAGGGGCCTCCAAGAGACCCAGTACTTC. Translation gives CSVGDRGLQETQYF.

The chain links TRBV10-2 to TRBJ1-1; possibly TRBD1 for D (6 bases). Germline CDR1 WSHSY, CDR2 SAAADI. The V end was cut by 5 bases, the J end by 0 bases, with 7 bases between. There are 13 residues in the CDR3. The CDR3 sequence is CASSTGMNTEAFF. CDR3 nucleotides: TGCGCCAGCAGTACAGGGATGAACACTGAAGCTTTCTTT.

The chain employs TRBV6-6 and TRBJ2-5; 10 positions match TRBD1. There are 13 residues in the CDR3. CDR1 MNHNY and CDR2 SVGAGI come from the germline V gene (reference sequence). V lost 4 bases to trimming and J lost 6 bases; unmatched junction nucleotides: 2. The CDR3 spells CASSSGQGQTQYF. CDR3 coding DNA: TGTGCCAGCAGTTCGGGACAGGGGCAGACCCAGTACTTC.

This chain connects TRBV7-2 to TRBJ2-1; D possibly corresponds to TRBD2 (7 bases). V was clipped by 7 bases and J by 6 bases, with 16 bases between them. The CDR3 loop spans 14 amino acids. CDR1 SGHTA and CDR2 FQGNSA come from the germline V gene. CDR3 in DNA: TGTGCCAGCACCCAAGGGGGGGTACCCAATGAGCAGTTCTTC. Translating gives CASTQGGVPNEQFF.

The CDR3 here is CASQRGAGELFF. In DNA, the CDR3 is TGTGCCAGCCAAAGGGGGGCCGGGGAGCTGTTTTTT. The chain recombines TRBV3-1 (or the pseudogene TRBV3-2) with TRBJ2-2; D is tentatively TRBD1 or TRBD2 (6 bases each). Germline V gene lookup returns CDR1 LGHDT and CDR2 YNNKEL (reference sequence). Between the trimmed V and J ends, which lost 8 bases and 6 bases, there was a span of 10 bases. The CDR3 is made up of 12 amino acids.